What follows are 2 T cell receptor beta chains derived from one specimen sequenced in a study of cytomegalovirus exposure and HLA in healthy donors. Vbeta (60) and Jbeta (13) primers were used in the PCR. Libraries were prepared by immunoSEQ multiplex PCR; TCRdb keeps only in-frame clonotypes and omits some of them. The sample lists roughly 120,000 clones; around four fifths were seen once. What was sequenced was PBMCs. The receptor source for this set is a man aged 30 to 45 in good health and CMV-seropositive.

The gene calls are TRBV10-3 and TRBJ1-2; 7 positions agree with TRBD1. The trim removed 7 bases at V and 4 bases at J, leaving 15 bases unmatched. CDR1 is ENHRY, CDR2 SYGVKD, per germline. The CDR3 totals 16 residues. For the CDR3, the DNA is TGTGCCATCACCCCCAATCCGGGACAGCCGTTCTATGGCTACACCTTC. Encoded protein: CAITPNPGQPFYGYTF.

This clone occurred a few times. V gene TRBV6-5 combines with J gene TRBJ1-2, with 7 bases identical to TRBD1. Germline CDR1 reads MNHEY; CDR2 reads SVGAGI. The ends lost 4 bases at V and 6 bases at J; junction bases unmatched: 2. The CDR3 covers 12 residues. The CDR3 nucleotides read TGTGCCAGCAGTTCACAGGGGCATGGCTACACCTTC. This encodes CASSSQGHGYTF.